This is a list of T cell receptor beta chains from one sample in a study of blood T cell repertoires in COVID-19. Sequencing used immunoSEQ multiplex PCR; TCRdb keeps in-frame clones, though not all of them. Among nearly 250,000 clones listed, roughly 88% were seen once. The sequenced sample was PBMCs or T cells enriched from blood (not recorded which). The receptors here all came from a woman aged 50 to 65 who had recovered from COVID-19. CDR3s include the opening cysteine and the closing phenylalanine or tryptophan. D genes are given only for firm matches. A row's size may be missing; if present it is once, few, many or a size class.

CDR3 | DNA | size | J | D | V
CSVEEFRTGEWETQYF | TGCAGCGTTGAAGAGTTTCGGACAGGGGAATGGGAGACCCAGTACTTC | NA | TRBJ2-5 | TRBD1 | TRBV29-1
CASSPRLAVAYEQYF | TGTGCCAGCAGCCCCCGACTAGCAGTAGCCTACGAGCAGTACTTC | few | TRBJ2-7 | TRBD2 | TRBV6-2/TRBV6-3
CASSGQGNTEAFF | TGTGCCAGCAGCGGACAGGGAAACACTGAAGCTTTCTTT | NA | TRBJ1-1 | TRBD1 | TRBV2
CASSIKAPPSSYEQYF | TGTGCCAGTAGTATTAAAGCCCCCCCGAGCTCCTACGAGCAGTACTTC | once | TRBJ2-7 | NA | TRBV19
CASSLAGQGYQPQHF | TGTGCCAGCAGCTTAGCGGGACAGGGATATCAGCCCCAGCATTTT | NA | TRBJ1-5 | TRBD1 | TRBV7-9
CASDRVGNTEAFF | TGTGCCAGCGACAGGGTTGGGAACACTGAAGCTTTCTTT | NA | TRBJ1-1 | TRBD1 | TRBV2
CASSYRTGGGTDTQYF | TGCGCCAGCAGCTACAGGACAGGAGGGGGCACAGATACGCAGTATTTT | NA | TRBJ2-3 | NA | TRBV5-1
CASSLAYYNEQFF | TGTGCCAGCAGCTTAGCGTACTACAATGAGCAGTTCTTC | NA | TRBJ2-1 | NA | TRBV7-2
CASSLVLNTEAFF | TGTGCCAGCAGCTTAGTCTTGAACACTGAAGCTTTCTTT | NA | TRBJ1-1 | NA | TRBV11-3
CASSGGPLFYEQYF | TGTGCCAGCAGTGGAGGACCCCTTTTCTACGAGCAGTACTTC | NA | TRBJ2-7 | NA | TRBV27
CASSPGVSGNTIYF | TGTGCCAGCAGTCCGGGTGTCTCTGGAAACACCATATATTTT | few | TRBJ1-3 | NA | TRBV6-5
CASVTSGYSEAFF | TGTGCCAGTGTGACCTCAGGGTATTCTGAAGCTTTCTTT | NA | TRBJ1-1 | NA | TRBV19
CHFWLAGYNEQFF | TGTCATTTCTGGCTAGCGGGGTACAATGAGCAGTTCTTC | NA | TRBJ2-1 | TRBD2 | TRBV3-1/TRBV3-2
CASSLVMDIEAFF | TGTGCCAGCAGCTTAGTAATGGACATTGAAGCTTTCTTT | NA | TRBJ1-1 | NA | TRBV7-2
CASSLVWGQDQETQYF | TGTGCCAGCAGCTTAGTTTGGGGACAGGACCAAGAGACCCAGTACTTC | NA | TRBJ2-5 | TRBD1 | TRBV7-2
CASSGTGGASYNSPLHF | TGTGCCAGCAGTGGGACAGGGGGCGCCTCCTATAATTCACCCCTCCACTTT | NA | TRBJ1-6 | TRBD1 | TRBV6-1
CASSPIGTGTDTQYF | TGTGCCAGCTCACCAATAGGGACAGGCACAGATACGCAGTATTTT | NA | TRBJ2-3 | TRBD1 | TRBV18
CASNEGNYGYTF | TGTGCCAGCAACGAGGGTAACTATGGCTACACCTTC | NA | TRBJ1-2 | NA | TRBV6-5
CASSSTDGYGYTF | TGTGCCAGCAGCTCCACCGACGGGTATGGCTACACCTTC | NA | TRBJ1-2 | NA | TRBV5-6
CASSIEADWRGYTF | TGTGCCAGTAGTATAGAAGCAGACTGGAGAGGCTACACCTTC | NA | TRBJ1-2 | NA | TRBV19
CATSAGETQYF | TGTGCCACCAGTGCCGGTGAGACCCAGTACTTC | once | TRBJ2-5 | NA | TRBV24-1
CASSFYQYRDRETYSNQPQHF | TGTGCCAGCAGTTTCTACCAATACCGGGACAGGGAAACCTATAGCAATCAGCCCCAGCATTTT | NA | TRBJ1-5 | TRBD1 | TRBV28
CATSDSGTGAGDTQYF | TGTGCCACCAGTGACTCCGGGACAGGGGCGGGAGATACGCAGTATTTT | NA | TRBJ2-3 | TRBD1 | TRBV24-1
CASSPMTEAYNSPLHF | TGTGCCAGCTCACCAATGACTGAGGCCTATAATTCACCCCTCCACTTT | NA | TRBJ1-6 | NA | TRBV18
CASSQVDKGVETQYF | TGTGCCAGCAGCCAAGTGGACAAGGGGGTAGAGACCCAGTACTTC | NA | TRBJ2-5 | NA | TRBV14
CASSNLSGGEAFF | TGTGCCAGCAGCAACCTTAGTGGCGGCGAAGCTTTCTTT | NA | TRBJ1-1 | NA | TRBV7-9
CASSLGGLHGYTF | TGTGCCAGCAGCTTGGGGGGACTGCATGGCTACACCTTC | once | TRBJ1-2 | NA | TRBV5-6
CASSLAAGDTGELFF | TGTGCCAGCAGCTTAGCGGCGGGAGATACCGGGGAGCTGTTTTTT | NA | TRBJ2-2 | TRBD2 | TRBV7-2
CASSNLGQGSYNEQFF | TGTGCCAGCAGCAACTTGGGACAGGGATCCTACAATGAGCAGTTCTTC | NA | TRBJ2-1 | TRBD1 | TRBV28
CASSQATDREAYEQYF | TGCGCCAGCAGCCAAGCGACCGACAGGGAGGCCTACGAGCAGTACTTC | NA | TRBJ2-7 | NA | TRBV4-3
CASSLGAQAVSNQPQHF | TGTGCCAGCAGCTTGGGGGCGCAGGCTGTGAGCAATCAGCCCCAGCATTTT | NA | TRBJ1-5 | NA | TRBV7-9
CASSLKQRENQPQHF | TGTGCCAGCAGCTTGAAGCAGCGAGAAAATCAGCCCCAGCATTTT | once | TRBJ1-5 | NA | TRBV7-9
CASTRGQGGPGELFF | TGCGCCAGCACGCGGGGACAGGGAGGGCCCGGGGAGCTGTTTTTT | NA | TRBJ2-2 | TRBD1 | TRBV5-1